This is a list of T cell receptor beta chains from one sample in a study of technical replicates of blood from a few donors. Assay used: immunoSEQ multiplex PCR; TCRdb lists only in-frame clones, some missing. The sample carries about 97,000 clones, 95% to 97% recorded once. Sample: T cells isolated from PBMCs. Receptor source: a human donor in good health. CDR3s include the opening cysteine and the closing phenylalanine or tryptophan. The size entry is marked missing in some rows and otherwise reads once, few, many or a size class.

abundance: .; v_gene: TRBV7-6; j_gene: TRBJ2-7; CDR3aa: CASSLTPSGRAYEQYF
abundance: .; v_gene: TRBV6-5; j_gene: TRBJ2-1; CDR3aa: CASSTYNEQFF
abundance: once; v_gene: TRBV14; j_gene: TRBJ2-7; CDR3aa: CASSPRQGSYEQYF
abundance: .; v_gene: TRBV6-6; j_gene: TRBJ1-4; CDR3aa: CASSYLEKLFF
abundance: .; v_gene: TRBV5-4; j_gene: TRBJ2-5; CDR3aa: CASSFTSGSLETQYF
abundance: .; v_gene: TRBV19; j_gene: TRBJ2-5; CDR3aa: CASSIVKRGWETQYF
abundance: .; v_gene: TRBV5-1; j_gene: TRBJ2-1; CDR3aa: CASAFRTSGYNEQFF
abundance: .; v_gene: TRBV29-1; j_gene: TRBJ2-3; CDR3aa: CSVLGGEDTQYF
abundance: .; v_gene: TRBV9; j_gene: TRBJ2-1; CDR3aa: CASSPSITQLYNEQFF
abundance: .; v_gene: TRBV6-5; j_gene: TRBJ1-5; CDR3aa: CASSLNQPQHF
abundance: .; v_gene: TRBV30; j_gene: TRBJ2-2; CDR3aa: CAWNAGTNTGELFF
abundance: .; v_gene: TRBV4-2; j_gene: TRBJ2-2; CDR3aa: CASSLSSGSWNGELFF
abundance: .; v_gene: TRBV5-1; j_gene: TRBJ2-3; CDR3aa: CASSNAQGQLKSGTDTQYF
abundance: .; v_gene: TRBV11-2; j_gene: TRBJ2-7; CDR3aa: CASSNQGYEQYF
abundance: .; v_gene: TRBV27; j_gene: TRBJ1-1; CDR3aa: CASSFSGGITEAFF
abundance: few; v_gene: TRBV27; j_gene: TRBJ1-1; CDR3aa: CASSLSLGREAFF
abundance: .; v_gene: TRBV9; j_gene: TRBJ2-2; CDR3aa: CASTRQGANTGELFF
abundance: .; v_gene: TRBV4-1; j_gene: TRBJ2-2; CDR3aa: CASSQVTSTTGELFF
abundance: once; v_gene: TRBV7-3; j_gene: TRBJ2-7; CDR3aa: CASSLSGLAGAVEQYF
abundance: .; v_gene: TRBV10-1; j_gene: TRBJ2-4; CDR3aa: CASSSLAKNIQYF
abundance: .; v_gene: TRBV2; j_gene: TRBJ2-5; CDR3aa: CASSRSGTGYEETQYF
abundance: once; v_gene: TRBV6-6; j_gene: TRBJ1-3; CDR3aa: CASSYSASSGNTIYF
abundance: once; v_gene: TRBV7-2; j_gene: TRBJ2-7; CDR3aa: CASSLEEGLPEQYF
abundance: .; v_gene: TRBV7-9; j_gene: TRBJ1-1; CDR3aa: CASSHPGQGLEAFF
abundance: .; v_gene: TRBV19; j_gene: TRBJ2-7; CDR3aa: CASSIGDLTYEQYF